The 28 T cell receptor beta chains in this list originate from one sample, sequenced in a study of somatic mutations in cytotoxic T cells in rheumatoid arthritis. Produced via immunoSEQ multiplex PCR; TCRdb's table is partial and in-frame only. The table has roughly 30,000 clones, 85% to 90% seen once. Sample: CD8+ T cells sorted from blood. The receptor set was obtained from an adult with rheumatoid arthritis.

The rearrangement joins TRBV16 to TRBJ2-7; D is unclear. The CDR3 extends over 13 amino acids. Germline CDR1 reads KGHSY; CDR2 reads FQNENV. With 2 bases removed from V and 0 bases from J, the gap between germline ends came to 5 bases. The CDR3 spells CASSQDTSYEQYF. For the CDR3, the DNA is TGTGCCAGCAGCCAAGACACCTCCTACGAGCAGTACTTC.

This clone has just a few counts. This chain connects TRBV18 to TRBJ2-7, with 11 bases aligning to TRBD1. This CDR3 has 14 amino acids. After removal of 4 bases from V and 3 bases from J, the junction contained 2 bases not matched to a gene. Per germline, CDR1 KGHSH and CDR2 LQKENI. CDR3 sequence reads: CASSQGTGGYEQYF. CDR3 DNA: TGTGCCAGCTCACAAGGGACAGGGGGCTACGAGCAGTACTTC. The variable domain in full, completed from reference TRBV18 and TRBJ2-7, reads NAGVMQNPRHLVRRRGQEARLRCSPMKGHSHVYWYRQLPEEGLKFMVYLQKENIIDESGMPKERFSAEFPKEGPSILRIQQVVRGDSAAYFCASSQGTGGYEQYFGPGTRLTVT.

This chain's CDR3 is CASSLETGVSYNEQFF. As DNA, the CDR3 is TGTGCCAGCAGCTTGGAGACGGGAGTATCCTACAATGAGCAGTTCTTC. The gene calls are TRBV5-4 and TRBJ2-1, with a tentative D call TRBD2 (6 bases). This CDR3 is built from 16 residues. Looked up from germline, CDR1 is SGHNT and CDR2 is YYREEE (reference sequence). The V and J ends lost 0 bases and 1 base respectively, with 11 bases between them.

This chain uses TRBV5-4 with TRBJ1-1, with no clear D. In germline, CDR1 is SGHNT, CDR2 YYREEE (reference sequence). Trimming shortened V by 6 bases and J by 0 bases, and 15 bases separated the two germline ends. The CDR3 is made up of 15 amino acids. For the CDR3, the DNA is TGTGCCAGCACCGGACCCAACAGTTTGAACACTGAAGCTTTCTTT. Translating gives CASTGPNSLNTEAFF.

CDR3 coding DNA: TGTGCCAGCAGCTTAGATAATGAGCAGTTCTTC. Translation: CASSLDNEQFF. The rearrangement links TRBV11-2 to TRBJ2-1; the D is unclear. The CDR3 spans 11 residues. Germline CDR1 and CDR2: SGHAT and FQNNGV. Trimming stripped 0 bases from V and 7 bases from J, with 1 base between.

The genes are TRBV27 and TRBJ2-7; TRBD1 matches 7 bases. The J segment lost 0 bases and the V segment lost 5 bases, leaving 1 base of the junction unmatched. The germline V gene has CDR1 MNHEY and CDR2 SMNVEV (reference sequence). This CDR3 spans 13 amino acids. The CDR3 region is CASSRDSSYEQYF. The CDR3, as DNA: TGTGCCAGCAGTAGGGACAGCTCCTACGAGCAGTACTTC.

This chain joins TRBV11-2 and TRBJ2-7; 9 positions agree with TRBD2. This CDR3 has 19 amino acids. V was clipped by 0 bases and J by 3 bases; unmatched bases: 15. CDR1 is SGHAT and CDR2 is FQNNGV in the germline V gene. CDR3 region: CASSLDLRGMASGIYEQYF. The CDR3 nucleotides read TGTGCCAGCAGCTTAGATCTCCGGGGTATGGCTAGCGGGATCTACGAGCAGTACTTC.

The CDR3 spells CASSLSAYRGGSTGELFF. In nucleotides, the CDR3 is TGTGCCAGCAGTTTATCAGCATATCGGGGGGGGAGCACCGGGGAGCTGTTTTTT. The gene calls are TRBV27 and TRBJ2-2; TRBD2 aligns across 8 bases. The CDR3 consists of 18 residues. The ends lost 0 bases at V and 4 bases at J; junction bases unmatched: 10. Germline-derived CDR1 and CDR2 are MNHEY and SMNVEV (reference sequence).

The chain recombines TRBV5-4 with TRBJ2-5; D remains ambiguous. V was cut by 0 bases and J by 1 base, with 7 bases left in between. The CDR3 runs 14 residues. Germline CDR1 reads SGHNT; CDR2 reads YYREEE (reference sequence). Here the CDR3 reads CASSLEAAQETQYF. The DNA of the CDR3 is TGTGCCAGCAGCTTGGAGGCGGCCCAAGAGACCCAGTACTTC.

The CDR3 is CASSQEIPGHPKQYF. DNA of the CDR3: TGCGCCAGCAGCCAAGAAATTCCCGGACATCCCAAGCAGTACTTC. The V call is TRBV4-1, the J call TRBJ2-7, with a possible D match to TRBD1 (5 bases). There are 15 residues in the CDR3. In germline, CDR1 is MGHRA, CDR2 YSYEKL. Trimming stripped 0 bases from V and 8 bases from J, with 17 bases between.

CDR3 in DNA: TGTGCCAGCACTAGCGGTGGGGAGGGTACGCAGTATTTT. Encoded protein: CASTSGGEGTQYF. V and J are TRBV6-6 and TRBJ2-3; 7 bases are shared with TRBD2. The CDR3 is 13 amino acids. Losses at the gene ends were 7 bases for V and 8 bases for J; bases not matched to a gene: 9. Per germline, CDR1 MNHNY and CDR2 SVGAGI (reference sequence).

This clone was recorded only once. The chain joins TRBV7-9 to TRBJ2-1; D is unclear. V lost 1 base, J lost 8 bases, and 9 bases lay in between. Germline V gene lookup returns CDR1 SEHNR and CDR2 FQNEAQ (reference sequence). The CDR3 spans 13 residues. The CDR3 DNA reads TGTGCCAGCAGCTTAGGCTACGTGCATGAGCAGTTCTTC. Amino acid sequence: CASSLGYVHEQFF.

The CDR3 nucleotides are TGTGCCAGCAGCTTAGCGCAACAGGGCAGTTTGTACAATGAGCAGTTCTTC. Residues: CASSLAQQGSLYNEQFF. The chain links TRBV7-9 to TRBJ2-1, with D perhaps matching TRBD1 (6 bases). Germline CDR1 reads SEHNR; CDR2 reads FQNEAQ (reference sequence). There are 17 residues in the CDR3. V gave up 0 bases and J gave up 4 bases, with 16 bases separating them.

The chain joins TRBV29-1 to TRBJ2-2; D possibly corresponds to TRBD1 (6 bases). Trimming shortened V by 4 bases and J by 3 bases, and 12 bases separated the two germline ends. The CDR3 is 14 amino acids. The germline gives CDR1 SQVTM, CDR2 ANQGSEA. The CDR3 DNA reads as TGCAGCGTTGTAAAACAGGGTTACACCGGGGAGCTGTTTTTT. Protein product: CSVVKQGYTGELFF.

The chain combines TRBV19 with TRBJ2-5, with D unclear. CDR1 is LNHDA and CDR2 is SQIVND in the germline V gene (reference sequence). CDR3 size: 12 residues. V was trimmed by 4 bases and J by 0 bases, leaving 3 bases between them. CDR3 DNA: TGTGCCAGTAGTACCAACCAAGAGACCCAGTACTTC. Protein sequence: CASSTNQETQYF.

The chain uses TRBV4-2 and TRBJ2-1; 16 bases agree with TRBD2. V shed 6 bases, J shed 8 bases, and the junction held 4 bases outside the gene matches. Germline V gives CDR1 LGHNA, CDR2 YNFKEQ. CDR3 length: 15 amino acids. CDR3 in DNA: TGTGCCAGCAGACGCGGGACTAGCGGGGGGGATGAGCAGTTCTTC. It specifies CASRRGTSGGDEQFF.

J is TRBJ2-2 and V is TRBV7-8; D is undetermined. CDR1 and CDR2 from the germline V gene are SGHVS and FQNEAQ. CDR3 length: 11 amino acids. Trimming left V 11 bases short and J 3 bases short, with 7 bases between. The CDR3 sequence is CAWSDTGELFF. CDR3 nucleotides: TGTGCCTGGTCTGACACCGGGGAGCTGTTTTTT.

The gene calls are TRBV6-5 and TRBJ1-5; 7 bases fit TRBD1. Germline assignment: CDR1 MNHEY and CDR2 SVGAGI. CDR3 length: 14 residues. The V and J ends lost 6 bases and 2 bases, in that order; junction bases with no gene match: 4. The CDR3 sequence is CASSLGQGNQPQHF. The DNA for the CDR3 is TGTGCCAGCAGCCTCGGACAGGGCAATCAGCCCCAGCATTTT.

The genes are TRBV30 and TRBJ1-4; 8 positions match TRBD1. This CDR3 contains 13 residues. V shed 8 bases, J shed 0 bases, and the junction held 2 bases outside the gene matches. CDR1 and CDR2 (germline): GTSNPN, SVGIG (reference sequence). CDR3 nucleotides: TGTGCCCGGACAGGGCCAACTAATGAAAAACTGTTTTTT. It encodes CARTGPTNEKLFF.

The CDR3 loop is CASSLAPGQGSTDTQYF. CDR3 DNA: TGTGCCAGCAGCTTAGCCCCGGGACAGGGAAGTACAGATACGCAGTATTTT. This chain links TRBV11-2 with TRBJ2-3; 9 bases line up with TRBD1. CDR3 length: 17 residues. V gave up 1 base and J gave up 3 bases; unmatched junction bases: 8. Per germline, CDR1 SGHAT and CDR2 FQNNGV.

V gene TRBV14 combines with J gene TRBJ2-7; TRBD2 matches 10 bases. V dropped 2 bases and J dropped 1; count of bases not matched to a gene: 17. CDR1 is SGHDN and CDR2 is FVKESK in the germline V gene. This CDR3 contains 20 residues. CDR3 sequence: CASSQPLKGLAGAPSYEQYF. In DNA form, the CDR3 reads TGTGCCAGCAGCCAACCCCTAAAGGGGCTAGCGGGAGCGCCATCCTACGAGCAGTACTTC.

This rearrangement joins TRBV21-1 to TRBJ1-2; TRBD1, as called in the table, went unchecked against the DNA. TRBV21-1 constitutes a pseudogene. CDR3 length equals 19 residues. The CDR3 DNA reads TGTGCCAGCACCCTTCCTTTCTGGACCGGGACAGGGGTAAACTATGGCTACACCTTC. Translation: CASTLPFWTGTGVNYGYTF.

The rearrangement joins TRBV5-5 to TRBJ1-5; no clear D gene. Trimming pared 0 bases from V and 6 bases from J, leaving 13 bases between. Germline V CDR1 and CDR2: SGHKS, YYEKEE (reference sequence). This CDR3 is 15 amino acids long. CDR3 coding DNA: TGTGCCAGCAGCTTGGCCCTCCGGGGAGTTCAGCCCCAGCATTTT. This translates into CASSLALRGVQPQHF.

The chain recombines TRBV5-5 with TRBJ1-6; a weak D match, TRBD1 (5 bases). Germline CDR1 is SGHKS and CDR2 is YYEKEE (reference sequence). V was clipped by 2 bases and J by 8 bases, with 11 bases between them. This CDR3 has 14 residues. The chain's CDR3 is CASSLLGEDSPLHF. As DNA, the CDR3 is TGTGCCAGCAGCTTACTAGGGGAAGATTCACCCCTCCACTTT.

This chain links TRBV6-5 with TRBJ1-1, with a weak D call TRBD1 (5 bases). The CDR3 runs 11 residues. V was shortened by 8 bases and J by 7 bases, with 11 bases between the two germline ends. CDR1 MNHEY and CDR2 SVGAGI come from the germline V gene. The chain's CDR3 is CASFFGGEAFF. In DNA form, the CDR3 reads TGTGCCAGCTTTTTTGGGGGTGAAGCTTTCTTT.

This clone was observed a few times. The chain links TRBV7-9 to TRBJ2-7; 9 bases are a match to TRBD1. V was clipped by 5 bases and J by 4 bases; unmatched bases: 6. The CDR3 consists of 14 residues. Looked up from germline, CDR1 is SEHNR and CDR2 is FQNEAQ (reference sequence). CDR3 residues: CASSEDRGLYEQYF. The CDR3 nucleotides are TGTGCCAGCAGCGAGGACAGGGGCCTTTACGAGCAGTACTTC.

The chain carries TRBV6-5 and TRBJ2-1; possible D gene TRBD1, 6 bases. Trimming cost V 5 bases and J 4 bases, with 6 bases left between them. Germline CDR1 reads MNHEY; CDR2 reads SVGAGI. The CDR3 contains 12 residues. The CDR3 nucleotides read TGTGCCAGCAGTACAGGGTACAATGAGCAGTTCTTC. It yields the protein CASSTGYNEQFF.

The rearrangement links TRBV5-1 to TRBJ2-2; a weak D match, TRBD2 (6 bases). Germline CDR1 and CDR2: SGHRS and YFSETQ. V was pared by 6 bases and J by 1 base, with 10 bases between. This CDR3 is 14 amino acids long. The CDR3 protein is CASKPSENTGELFF. The CDR3 nucleotides read TGCGCCAGCAAACCTAGCGAGAACACCGGGGAGCTGTTTTTT.